These 23 T cell receptor beta chains were sequenced from one sample in a study of regulatory T cells in long-lasting Graves disease. To make TCR beta libraries, researchers used iRepertoire HTBI primers and Arm-PCR of CDR3 regions. Using its own MiXCR run on the multiplex PCR reads, TCRdb lists one record per CDR3 protein. The sample yields under 400,000 distinct CDR3 sequences, around 17% seen once. Time point noted: newly diagnosed GD, antithyroid drugs for less than 3 months. PBMCs were the source of the RNA used for TCR sequencing. In addition, the sample was reused for a study of T cells in Graves' hyperthyroidism and ophthalmopathy.

The material sequenced was peripheral blood mononuclear cells (PBMCs), taken at new diagnosis, from a patient treated with antithyroid drugs. These receptors were taken from a man aged 35-49 years with Graves disease.

This clonotype was picked up many times. The chain employs TRBV12-3 or TRBV12-4 and TRBJ2-3; 8 nucleotides agree with TRBD1. With 3 bases clipped from V and 4 bases from J, the junction kept 15 bases outside the gene matches. This CDR3 spans 18 amino acids. CDR3 loop: CASSFMIPGGYEADTQYF. The CDR3 DNA reads as TGTGCCAGCAGTTTCATGATCCCAGGGGGCTATGAGGCAGATACGCAGTATTTT.

The sample holds many counts of this clonotype. The V call is TRBV7-9, the J call TRBJ2-1, with 9 bases matching TRBD2. Germline values: CDR1 SEHNR, CDR2 FQNEAQ (reference sequence). The V gene end was trimmed by 3 bases and the J gene end by 7 bases; junction bases not matched to a gene: 7. The CDR3 loop spans 15 amino acids. CDR3 amino acids: CASSLGGGAKNEQFF. In nucleotides, the CDR3 is TGTGCCAGCAGCTTGGGCGGGGGGGCCAAGAATGAGCAGTTCTTC.

This clonotype was found many times. The V call is TRBV30, the J call TRBJ2-1; TRBD1 matches 7 bases. The length of the CDR3 is 12 residues. Per germline, CDR1 GTSNPN and CDR2 SVGIG (reference sequence). V shed 7 bases and J 1 base; nucleotides not matched to a gene: 1. Here the CDR3 reads CAYRGSYNEQFF. DNA for the CDR3: TGTGCCTACAGGGGTTCCTACAATGAGCAGTTCTTC.

This clonotype was detected ten times or more. V usage is TRBV18 and J usage is TRBJ2-1; possibly TRBD1 or TRBD2 for D (5 bases each). Germline V gene sequence: CDR1 KGHSH, CDR2 LQKENI. The length of the CDR3 is 15 residues. Trimming stripped 2 bases from V and 8 bases from J, with 16 bases between. The CDR3 sequence is CASSPRAVRGDEQFF. For the CDR3, the DNA is TGTGCCAGCTCACCAAGGGCGGTACGGGGCGATGAGCAGTTCTTC.

Ten or more counts support this clonotype. The rearrangement links TRBV28 to TRBJ1-2, with 9 bases matching TRBD1. The V gene end was trimmed by 6 bases and the J gene end by 6 bases; junction bases not matched to a gene: 5. The CDR3 sequence is 13 residues long. Germline CDR1 reads MDHEN; CDR2 reads SYDVKM. CDR3 DNA sequence: TGTGCCAGCAGGGTCACAGGGGGCAATGGCTACACCTTC. This sequence encodes CASRVTGGNGYTF.

Regarding this clonotype: Since a far larger clone is one base different, this is likely a read error. The CDR3 region is CASSETGARQYF. The DNA of the CDR3 is TGTGCCAGCAGTGAAACTGGGGCAAGGCAGTACTTC. The rearrangement joins TRBV6-1 to TRBJ2-5, with D tentatively TRBD1 (5 bases). The CDR3 totals 12 residues. Trimming cost V 2 bases and J 11 bases, with 12 bases left between them. The germline V gene encodes CDR1 MNHNS and CDR2 SASEGT.

This clonotype was counted many times. The rearrangement uses TRBV18 and TRBJ1-2; no reliable D call. The CDR3 is made up of 14 amino acids. V lost 2 bases, J lost 6 bases, and 13 bases lay in between. The germline V gene encodes CDR1 KGHSH and CDR2 LQKENI. In nucleotides, the CDR3 is TGTGCCAGCTCACCAGCCCCGTCATCAGATGGCTACACCTTC. It codes for CASSPAPSSDGYTF.

This clonotype was seen at least ten times. The chain combines TRBV7-2 with TRBJ2-7; tentatively, D is TRBD2 (6 bases). The CDR3 has 12 amino acids. Germline V gives CDR1 SGHTA, CDR2 FQGNSA. V dropped 5 bases and J dropped 6 bases, with 11 bases sitting between them. This chain's CDR3 is CASSRDSGEQYF. The CDR3 region has the DNA TGTGCCAGCAGCAGGGACTCTGGCGAGCAGTACTTC.

The sample holds many counts of this clonotype. CDR3 nucleotides: TGTGCCAGCAGCCGCAGGGATCTTGGCTACACCTTC. This translates into CASSRRDLGYTF. The rearrangement links TRBV3-1 to TRBJ1-2; D perhaps matches TRBD1 (5 bases). This CDR3 contains 12 residues. Per the germline V gene, CDR1 is LGHDT and CDR2 is YNNKEL (reference sequence). The V and J ends lost 4 bases and 7 bases respectively, with 10 bases between them.

This clonotype was seen at least ten times. CDR3 amino acids: CASSYAVWEQYF. Here the CDR3 DNA reads TGTGCCAGCAGTTATGCCGTTTGGGAGCAGTACTTC. V and J are TRBV6-5 and TRBJ2-7; no reliable D call. In germline, CDR1 is MNHEY, CDR2 SVGAGI. Deletions cut 3 bases from V and 7 bases from J, with 10 bases between. The CDR3 is made up of 12 amino acids.

V and J are TRBV11-2 and TRBJ2-7; 7 bases line up with TRBD1. This CDR3 spans 14 amino acids. V dropped 6 bases and J dropped 7; count of bases not matched to a gene: 12. In germline, CDR1 is SGHAT, CDR2 FQNNGV. CDR3 sequence reads: CASSPPGQPLEQYF. The CDR3 DNA follows: TGTGCCAGCAGTCCTCCGGGACAGCCTCTGGAGCAGTACTTC. Using reference TRBV11-2 and TRBJ2-7 for the parts outside the CDR3, the full variable domain is EAGVAQSPRYKIIEKRQSVAFWCNPISGHATLYWYQQILGQGPKLLIQFQNNGVVDDSQLPKDRFSAERLKGVDSTLKIQPAKLEDSAVYLCASSPPGQPLEQYFGPGTRLTVT.

The V call is TRBV12-3 or TRBV12-4, the J call TRBJ1-1; 11 nucleotides agree with TRBD1. V trimming: 2 bases; J trimming: 4 bases; junction bases outside the gene matches: 3. CDR3 length: 15 residues. The CDR3 loop reads CASSLKGQGATEAFF. The CDR3 nucleotides are TGTGCCAGCAGTTTAAAAGGACAGGGGGCCACTGAAGCTTTCTTT.

This rearrangement joins TRBV20-1 to TRBJ2-1; D possibly corresponds to TRBD2 (5 bases). V was clipped by 1 base and J by 3 bases, with 10 bases between them. CDR3 length: 14 residues. The germline V gene encodes CDR1 DFQATT and CDR2 SNEGSKA (reference sequence). CDR3 residues: CSARGAEIYNEQFF. CDR3 nucleotide sequence: TGCAGTGCTAGAGGAGCGGAAATCTACAATGAGCAGTTCTTC.

This clonotype was observed at least ten times. The chain joins TRBV4-3 to TRBJ2-5; 7 nucleotides line up with TRBD1. After removal of 0 bases from V and 4 bases from J, the junction contained 5 bases not matched to a gene. The V gene's germline CDR1 is LGHNA and CDR2 YSLEER. This CDR3 is built from 15 residues. The DNA for the CDR3 is TGCGCCAGCAGCCAAGAGGAGCACAGGGGAGAGACCCAGTACTTC. Encoded protein: CASSQEEHRGETQYF.

This clonotype was detected many times. Written as DNA, the CDR3 is TGTGCCAGCTCACCACCAGGGACGGGAGAGACCCAGTACTTC. It is translated as CASSPPGTGETQYF. V gene TRBV18 combines with J gene TRBJ2-5; D may be TRBD1 or TRBD2 (5 bases each). Trimming removed 0 bases at V and 4 bases at J, with 9 bases between. Germline lookup yields CDR1 KGHSH and CDR2 LQKENI. There are 14 residues in the CDR3.

This clonotype was seen ten or more times. This chain links TRBV28 with TRBJ2-5; D might be TRBD2 (6 bases). The CDR3 is 14 amino acids. Per germline, CDR1 MDHEN and CDR2 SYDVKM. V lost 3 bases and J 5 bases, leaving 13 bases between the germline ends. The CDR3 coding sequence is TGTGCCAGCAGTTTTGGAGGGTCTGGGGAGACCCAGTACTTC. Translated: CASSFGGSGETQYF.

This chain connects TRBV12-3 or TRBV12-4 to TRBJ2-7; D gene ambiguous. CDR3 length: 15 amino acids. V was cut by 6 bases and J by 7 bases, with 22 bases left in between. The CDR3 spells CASSAPTLPRHEQYF. The DNA for the CDR3 is TGTGCCAGCAGCGCACCGACACTCCCCCGGCATGAGCAGTACTTC.

In its sample, this clonotype was seen many times. This rearrangement joins TRBV27 to TRBJ2-1; TRBD1 aligns across 8 bases. This CDR3 contains 13 residues. V lost 6 bases, J lost 3 bases, and 1 base stayed unmatched. Germline CDR1 MNHEY, CDR2 SMNVEV (reference sequence). This chain's CDR3 is CASRTGVYNEQFF. CDR3 nucleotide sequence: TGTGCCAGCAGGACAGGGGTCTACAATGAGCAGTTCTTC.

There are a few counts of this clonotype. The rearrangement joins TRBV5-6 to TRBJ1-5; D ambiguous. The V end lost 4 bases, the J end lost 3 bases, and 14 bases lay between the germline ends. This CDR3 is 15 amino acids long. Germline V gene data show CDR1 as SGHDT and CDR2 as YYEEEE. The CDR3 nucleotides read TGTGCCAGCAGCGCCTACGGGAAACCCAATCAGCCCCAGCATTTT. This translates into CASSAYGKPNQPQHF.

This chain links TRBV19 with TRBJ1-5; D is perhaps TRBD1 (6 bases). Germline CDR1 and CDR2: LNHDA and SQIVND (reference sequence). The CDR3 has 16 amino acids. Trimming cost V 6 bases and J 5 bases, with 20 bases left between them. The CDR3 DNA follows: TGTGCCAGTAGGGCAGGTGGGTTCTGGGGGCATCAGCCCCAGCATTTT. This sequence encodes CASRAGGFWGHQPQHF.

This clonotype was seen ten or more times. The rearrangement links TRBV5-1 to TRBJ2-3; 10 nucleotides align to TRBD1. V dropped 4 bases and J dropped 4; count of bases not matched to a gene: 9. Germline V gives CDR1 SGHRS, CDR2 YFSETQ. The CDR3 has 16 amino acids. The CDR3 nucleotides are TGCGCCAGCAGCGTAGCCGGACAGGGGGGATCAGATACGCAGTATTTT. Translated, it gives CASSVAGQGGSDTQYF.

The chain recombines TRBV7-3 with TRBJ2-2, with 9 bases identical to TRBD2. V lost 3 bases, J lost 0 bases, and 5 bases stayed unmatched. Germline V CDR1 and CDR2: SGHTA, FQGTGA. The length of the CDR3 is 17 residues. The CDR3: CASSLRRGGANTGELFF. CDR3 nucleotides: TGTGCCAGCAGCTTGAGGCGGGGGGGTGCGAACACCGGGGAGCTGTTTTTT. The full variable domain, its missing parts supplied by reference TRBV7-3 and TRBJ2-2, is GAGVSQTPSNKVTEKGKYVELRCDPISGHTALYWYRQSLGQGPEFLIYFQGTGAADDSGLPNDRFFAVRPEGSVSTLKIQRTERGDSAVYLCASSLRRGGANTGELFFGEGSRLTVL.

This clonotype has a handful of counts. This chain connects TRBV27 to TRBJ2-3; TRBD2 matches at 9 bases. After removal of 1 base from V and 9 bases from J, the junction contained 8 bases not matched to a gene. This CDR3 has 15 amino acids. The germline CDR1 and CDR2 sequences are MNHEY and SMNVEV (reference sequence). CDR3 sequence reads: CASSLYSGGPRTQYF. For the CDR3, the DNA is TGTGCCAGCAGTTTATATAGCGGGGGCCCGCGCACGCAGTATTTT.